Listed here are 30 T cell receptor beta chains from one sample, sequenced in a study of response to subunit inactivated influenza vaccine. TCRdb independently ran MiXCR on the RT-PCR reads; one entry per CDR3 protein. Of around 570,000 distinct CDR3 sequences in the sample, approximately 11% are singletons; the top ten hold 9.5% to 12%. This sample was also put to use in a study of T cells expressing NK-cell markers. According to that study: Beta-chain TCR cDNA was generated via 5'RACE template switching with UMIs.

Material: PBMCs from blood, obtained on the day of vaccination. These receptors all come from a middle-aged man who received an inactivated influenza vaccine.

This clonotype has at least ten counts. The V gene is TRBV12-3 or TRBV12-4, the J gene TRBJ2-3, with D perhaps matching TRBD2 (6 bases). This CDR3 comprises 14 residues. The ends were cut back, 0 bases at V and 4 bases at J, with 8 bases in the middle. CDR3 nucleotides: TGTGCCAGCAGTTTAGCGGGAGGTCCAGATACGCAGTATTTT. It codes for CASSLAGGPDTQYF.

The chain uses TRBV9 and TRBJ2-1; the match to TRBD2 covers 8 bases. The length of the CDR3 is 15 residues. V lost 5 bases to trimming and J lost 9 bases; unmatched junction nucleotides: 13. Per germline, CDR1 SGDLS and CDR2 YYNGEE. CDR3 protein: CASSPSGTRSREQFF. DNA of the CDR3: TGTGCCAGCAGTCCCTCCGGGACTAGATCGCGTGAGCAGTTCTTC.

The gene calls are TRBV11-2 and TRBJ1-6; TRBD1 is a possible D gene (5 bases). The CDR3 consists of 13 residues. The germline V gene has CDR1 SGHAT and CDR2 FQNNGV. V lost 3 bases and J lost 5, with 5 bases in between. Here the CDR3 reads CASSLTDNSPLHF. For the CDR3, the DNA is TGTGCCAGCAGCTTGACAGATAATTCACCCCTCCACTTT.

The chain employs TRBV14 and TRBJ2-7; 7 nucleotides align to TRBD2. The CDR3 has 16 amino acids. Germline CDR1 reads SGHDN; CDR2 reads FVKESK. Trimming at V came to 3 bases and at J to 7 bases, leaving 15 bases not matched to a gene. The CDR3 here is CASSHSGTGGSREQYF. DNA of the CDR3: TGTGCCAGCAGCCACTCCGGGACCGGCGGGAGTAGGGAGCAGTACTTC.

The V call is TRBV19, the J call TRBJ1-1; D uncertain. Trimming cost V 1 base and J 2 bases, with 8 bases left between them. Germline-derived CDR1 and CDR2 are LNHDA and SQIVND (reference sequence). This CDR3 has 14 amino acids. The CDR3 DNA sequence: TGTGCCAGTAGTATAGTCGGCGGTAACACTGAAGCTTTCTTT. Its translation: CASSIVGGNTEAFF. The full variable domain, completed using reference TRBV19 and TRBJ1-1, is DGGITQSPKYLFRKEGQNVTLSCEQNLNHDAMYWYRQDPGQGLRLIYYSQIVNDFQKGDIAEGYSVSREKKESFPLTVTSAQKNPTAFYLCASSIVGGNTEAFFGQGTRLTVV.

In this sample, this clonotype turned up a few times. The V call is TRBV12-3 or TRBV12-4, the J call TRBJ2-5; 10 bases line up with TRBD2. This CDR3 contains 15 residues. Trimming cost V 6 bases and J 2 bases; bases outside gene matches: 6. CDR3 sequence reads: CASRRASGGQETQYF. CDR3 nucleotide sequence: TGTGCCAGCAGGCGGGCTAGCGGGGGACAAGAGACCCAGTACTTC.

A few counts support this clonotype. The rearrangement joins TRBV6-2 or TRBV6-3 to TRBJ2-3, with TRBD2 matching 9 bases. The V segment lost 11 bases and the J segment 1 base; nucleotides outside the gene matches: 4. Germline V lookup: CDR1 MNHEY, CDR2 SVGEGT. This CDR3 has 13 residues. The CDR3 sequence: CAGQRGGTDTQYF. The CDR3 nucleotides read TGTGCCGGCCAGCGGGGGGGCACAGATACGCAGTATTTT.

This sequence joins TRBV7-9 and TRBJ1-2, with D hard to call. Germline V gene data show CDR1 as SEHNR and CDR2 as FQNEAQ (reference sequence). V lost 2 bases to trimming and J lost 8 bases, with 15 bases between them. This CDR3 contains 14 residues. CDR3 loop: CASSLIPGVGGYTF. The DNA of the CDR3 is TGTGCCAGCAGCTTAATTCCGGGAGTGGGAGGCTACACCTTC.

The rearrangement links TRBV7-9 to TRBJ2-7, with D perhaps given as TRBD1 or TRBD2 (5 bases each). Germline assignment: CDR1 SEHNR and CDR2 FQNEAQ (reference sequence). The CDR3 length is 17 residues. With 5 bases removed from V and 0 bases from J, the gap between germline ends came to 20 bases. CDR3 in DNA: TGTGCCAGCAGCCCCTCGGGGCTAGGGCAAAGCTCCTACGAGCAGTACTTC. It specifies CASSPSGLGQSSYEQYF.

In this sample, this clonotype turned up a few times. CDR3 in amino acids: CASSLVQENEQYF. The CDR3 DNA sequence: TGTGCCAGCAGCTTAGTCCAAGAAAACGAGCAGTACTTC. This rearrangement joins TRBV7-6 to TRBJ2-7; D uncertain. CDR3 length equals 13 residues. Germline loops: CDR1 SGHVS, CDR2 FNYEAQ. V lost 1 base and J lost 5, with 9 bases in between. The full variable domain, in which reference TRBV7-6 and TRBJ2-7 provide the parts outside the CDR3, is GAGVSQSPRYKVTKRGQDVALRCDPISGHVSLYWYRQALGQGPEFLTYFNYEAQQDKSGLPNDRFSAERPEGSISTLTIQRTEQRDSAMYRCASSLVQENEQYFGPGTRLTVT.

The chain recombines TRBV5-1 with TRBJ1-1, with D perhaps matching TRBD1 (5 bases). The germline V and J ends were trimmed by 0 bases and 1 base, with 10 bases remaining between them. This CDR3 has 15 amino acids. Per the germline V gene, CDR1 is SGHRS and CDR2 is YFSETQ. CDR3 loop: CASSLAGGENTEAFF. The DNA of the CDR3 is TGCGCCAGCAGCTTGGCCGGGGGGGAGAACACTGAAGCTTTCTTT.

This clonotype was observed a few times. V usage is TRBV7-9 and J usage is TRBJ1-1; unclear D gene. The CDR3 extends over 12 amino acids. V was pared by 5 bases and J by 3 bases, with 7 bases between. The germline V gene has CDR1 SEHNR and CDR2 FQNEAQ (reference sequence). CDR3 sequence reads: CASSDFYTEAFF. In DNA form, the CDR3 reads TGTGCCAGCAGCGATTTCTACACTGAAGCTTTCTTT.

This chain joins TRBV7-6 and TRBJ2-1; D is possibly TRBD2 (5 bases). The CDR3 sequence is 18 residues long. V dropped 2 bases and J dropped 6 bases, with 23 bases sitting between them. Germline loops: CDR1 SGHVS, CDR2 FNYEAQ. CDR3 amino acids: CASSLRPPTNELGNEQFF. CDR3 coding DNA: TGTGCCAGCAGCTTACGGCCACCTACCAATGAACTAGGCAATGAGCAGTTCTTC.

This clonotype was picked up many times. The chain has TRBV14 and TRBJ1-1; D might be TRBD1 (5 bases). Trimming pared 6 bases from V and 5 bases from J, leaving 13 bases between. The CDR3 covers 13 residues. CDR1 is SGHDN, CDR2 FVKESK, per germline. The CDR3 DNA follows: TGTGCCAGCAGAACTTCCGGGGGGACTGAAGCTTTCTTT. Its protein product is CASRTSGGTEAFF.

This clonotype has more than one count but fewer than ten. The rearrangement links TRBV24-1 to TRBJ2-2; 11 nucleotides agree with TRBD2. This CDR3 has 17 amino acids. CDR1 and CDR2 (germline): KGHDR, SFDVKD. Germline trimming cut 4 bases from V and 2 bases from J; bases unmatched to any gene: 5. CDR3 coding DNA: TGTGCCACCAGTGAGCGGACTAGCGGGTCTAACACCGGGGAGCTGTTTTTT. It specifies CATSERTSGSNTGELFF.

This clonotype has ten or more counts. V is TRBV7-3 and J is TRBJ2-3; 7 bases line up with TRBD1. The CDR3 totals 14 residues. CDR1 and CDR2 (germline): SGHTA, FQGTGA. The J segment lost 2 bases and the V segment lost 5 bases, leaving 4 bases of the junction unmatched. The CDR3 DNA reads as TGTGCCAGCAGCGAGGGACAGATCACAGATACGCAGTATTTT. Protein: CASSEGQITDTQYF.

J is TRBJ2-7 and V is TRBV28; D ambiguous. The CDR3 length is 13 residues. Germline CDR1 MDHEN, CDR2 SYDVKM. V lost 6 bases and J 3 bases, leaving 12 bases between the germline ends. The CDR3 coding sequence is TGTGCCAGCAGGCCCAATGTGGACTACGAGCAGTACTTC. Translation gives CASRPNVDYEQYF.

This chain joins TRBV5-1 and TRBJ1-2; maybe TRBD1 (6 bases). The CDR3 covers 15 residues. Germline V gene lookup returns CDR1 SGHRS and CDR2 YFSETQ. The V gene lost 0 bases and the J gene lost 3 bases, with 12 bases spanning the gap. In DNA, the CDR3 is TGCGCCAGCAGCTTGGGAGGACAGACACACTATGGCTACACCTTC. Translation gives CASSLGGQTHYGYTF.

This clonotype was recorded a few times. The rearrangement links TRBV7-2 to TRBJ2-1; D uncertain. V was shortened by 6 bases and J by 3 bases, with 9 bases between the two germline ends. The CDR3 length is 13 residues. Germline-derived CDR1 and CDR2 are SGHTA and FQGNSA. The CDR3 protein is CASRIASYNEQFF. CDR3 in DNA: TGTGCCAGCAGGATAGCTAGCTACAATGAGCAGTTCTTC.

This clonotype appeared a few times. V is TRBV12-3 or TRBV12-4 and J is TRBJ2-7; 9 bases are a match to TRBD1. J was trimmed by 5 bases and V by 6 bases; bases with no gene match: 14. The CDR3 runs 16 residues. The CDR3 region is CASSSSPGTGQNEQYF. In DNA form, the CDR3 reads TGTGCCAGCAGCTCCTCCCCCGGGACAGGGCAGAACGAGCAGTACTTC.

Of note for this clonotype: Given a much more abundant clone one base away, this may be a read error. This sequence joins TRBV7-2 and TRBJ2-5; D call uncertain. Trimming took 0 bases from V and 7 from J, leaving 3 bases between them. The CDR3 is 11 residues long. Germline V gives CDR1 SGHTA, CDR2 FQGNSA. CDR3 DNA: TGTGCCAGCAGCTTAGCGGTGACCCAGTACTTC. Its translation: CASSLAVTQYF.

There are a few counts of this clonotype. The chain joins TRBV19 to TRBJ2-7, with 15 bases aligning to TRBD2. CDR1 is LNHDA and CDR2 is SQIVND in the germline V gene (reference sequence). This CDR3 has 15 amino acids. The V gene end was trimmed by 6 bases and the J gene end by 7 bases; junction bases not matched to a gene: 7. CDR3 in amino acids: CASSGTSGRLREQYF. For the CDR3, the DNA is TGTGCCAGTAGCGGGACTAGCGGGAGGTTACGGGAGCAGTACTTC.

Only a few counts were recorded for this clonotype. The rearrangement joins TRBV6-4 to TRBJ2-1; tentatively, D is TRBD1 (5 bases). V was shortened by 3 bases and J by 2 bases, with 14 bases between the two germline ends. Looked up from germline, CDR1 is MRHNA and CDR2 is SNTAGT. The CDR3 is 16 amino acids. The CDR3: CASSEGSVGPYNEQFF. CDR3 DNA sequence: TGTGCCAGCAGTGAGGGCTCGGTGGGGCCCTACAATGAGCAGTTCTTC.

This clonotype has only a few counts. The CDR3 loop is CASSVTGSGETQYF. CDR3 coding DNA: TGTGCCAGCAGCGTTACAGGTTCTGGAGAGACCCAGTACTTC. The chain has TRBV5-6 and TRBJ2-5, with a weak D call TRBD1 (5 bases). The germline gives CDR1 SGHDT, CDR2 YYEEEE. The CDR3 has 14 amino acids. Trimming pared 4 bases from V and 4 bases from J, leaving 14 bases between.

This clonotype showed up just a few times. This chain uses TRBV4-2 with TRBJ2-7, with 10 nucleotides matching TRBD2. Trimming at V came to 4 bases and at J to 4 bases, leaving 4 bases not matched to a gene. The CDR3 is made up of 14 amino acids. Germline lookup yields CDR1 LGHNA and CDR2 YNFKEQ. DNA of the CDR3: TGTGCCAGCAGCCCGCTAGCGGGAGTTTACGAGCAGTACTTC. Amino acids: CASSPLAGVYEQYF.

There are many counts of this clonotype. The rearrangement uses TRBV3-1 and TRBJ2-1; TRBD2 matches at 8 bases. J lost 9 bases, V lost 2 bases, and 9 bases had no gene match. In germline, CDR1 is LGHDT, CDR2 YNNKEL (reference sequence). This CDR3 spans 15 amino acids. The CDR3 here is CASSQKGLGWGEQFF. In nucleotides, the CDR3 is TGTGCCAGCAGCCAAAAGGGACTAGGTTGGGGTGAGCAGTTCTTC.

This clonotype was seen many times. The chain couples TRBV20-1 to TRBJ2-5; TRBD2 aligns across 12 bases. Germline CDR1 is DFQATT and CDR2 is SNEGSKA (reference sequence). The CDR3 totals 15 residues. The V segment lost 5 bases and the J segment 2 bases; nucleotides outside the gene matches: 6. The CDR3 sequence is CSAPPTSGSQETQYF. CDR3 bases: TGCAGTGCTCCACCGACTAGCGGGAGTCAAGAGACCCAGTACTTC.

Notes on this clonotype: Its ends do not fully match the called genes, so a read error is possible. This sequence joins TRBV7-9 and TRBJ2-7; D may be TRBD1 (5 bases). The CDR3 has 15 amino acids. Germline CDR1 reads SEHNR; CDR2 reads FQNEAQ (reference sequence). The CDR3 DNA follows: TGTGCCAGCAGCTTAGTGCCAGGGTACTCCTACGAGCAGAACTTC. Residues: CASSLVPGYSYEQNF.

The rearrangement links TRBV3-1 to TRBJ1-1, with D hard to call. Germline CDR1 is LGHDT and CDR2 is YNNKEL (reference sequence). V gave up 4 bases and J gave up 1 base, with 13 bases separating them. This CDR3 region has 15 residues. The CDR3 spells CASSPPLTGNTEAFF. The CDR3 DNA is TGTGCCAGCAGCCCCCCGTTAACGGGGAACACTGAAGCTTTCTTT.

This clonotype was observed a handful of times. This sequence joins TRBV14 and TRBJ2-7; 8 positions agree with TRBD1. Per germline, CDR1 SGHDN and CDR2 FVKESK. The CDR3 is made up of 15 amino acids. The J segment lost 2 bases and the V segment lost 4 bases, leaving 7 bases of the junction unmatched. The CDR3 DNA reads as TGTGCCAGCAGCCTCCCGGGACAGGCCCCCTACGAGCAGTACTTC. This sequence encodes CASSLPGQAPYEQYF.